This T cell receptor (beta chain) stems from a study of blood T cell repertoires in COVID-19. Study at large: From the United States, Italy and Spain came samples of acute and convalescent COVID-19. T cells, B-cell-depleted T cells, or PBMCs provided the cDNA or gDNA that served as material.

Donors in Cohort 3 who had recovered were those with two negative PCRs, healthcare professional clearance, or resolution of their symptoms. Trimming cost V 0 bases and J 0 bases, with 14 bases left between them. Per the germline V gene, CDR1 is SGHTA and CDR2 is FQGNSA. This CDR3 region has 17 residues. Original handling: Estimated nucleated cell counts came from reference gene primer amplification. Assay: immunoSEQ multiplex PCR; the TCRdb copy retains only in-frame clones and omits some. That table supplies the V and J calls and clone size; D and trimming were determined from the DNA. This repertoire shows 400,000 to 500,000 clones, over 75% found once; its top ten account for less than 2%.

Sequenced sample: PBMCs or T cells enriched from blood (not recorded which). The TCR originated in a woman aged 35 to 49 who had recovered from COVID-19. V gene TRBV7-2 combines with J gene TRBJ1-1; D is unclear. As DNA, the CDR3 is TGTGCCAGCAGCTTAGCCCCCCTCCGATACATGAACACTGAAGCTTTCTTT. Protein product: CASSLAPLRYMNTEAFF.